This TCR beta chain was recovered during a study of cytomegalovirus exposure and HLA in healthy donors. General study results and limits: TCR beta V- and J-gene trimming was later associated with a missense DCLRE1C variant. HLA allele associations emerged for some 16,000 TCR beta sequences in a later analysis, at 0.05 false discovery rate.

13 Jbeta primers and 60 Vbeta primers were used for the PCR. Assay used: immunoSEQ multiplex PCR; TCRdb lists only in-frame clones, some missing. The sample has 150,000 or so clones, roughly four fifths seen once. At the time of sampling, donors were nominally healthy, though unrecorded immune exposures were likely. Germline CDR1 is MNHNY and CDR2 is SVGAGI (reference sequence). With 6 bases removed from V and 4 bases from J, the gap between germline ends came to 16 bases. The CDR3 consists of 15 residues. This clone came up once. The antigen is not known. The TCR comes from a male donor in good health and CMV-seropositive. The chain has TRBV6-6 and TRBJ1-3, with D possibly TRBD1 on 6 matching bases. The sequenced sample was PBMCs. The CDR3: CASSRDNRLGNTIYF. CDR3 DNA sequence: TGTGCCAGCAGCAGGGACAACCGACTGGGAAACACCATATATTTT.